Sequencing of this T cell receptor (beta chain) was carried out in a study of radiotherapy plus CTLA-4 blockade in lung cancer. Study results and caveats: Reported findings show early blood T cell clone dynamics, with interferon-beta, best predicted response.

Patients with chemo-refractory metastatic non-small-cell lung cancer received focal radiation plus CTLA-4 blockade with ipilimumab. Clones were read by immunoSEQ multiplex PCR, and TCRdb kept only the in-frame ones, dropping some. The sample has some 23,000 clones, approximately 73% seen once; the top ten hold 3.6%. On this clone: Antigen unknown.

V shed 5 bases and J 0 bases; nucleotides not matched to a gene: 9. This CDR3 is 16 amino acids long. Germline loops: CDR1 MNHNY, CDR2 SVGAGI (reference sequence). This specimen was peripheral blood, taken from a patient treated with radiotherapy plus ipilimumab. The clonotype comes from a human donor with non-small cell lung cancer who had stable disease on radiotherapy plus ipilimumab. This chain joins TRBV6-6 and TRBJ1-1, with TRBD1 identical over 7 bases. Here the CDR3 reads CASSRRTGGMNTEAFF. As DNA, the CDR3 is TGTGCCAGCAGTCGTAGGACAGGCGGGATGAACACTGAAGCTTTCTTT.